The present T cell receptor (beta chain) was sequenced within a study of lymphopenia after photon versus proton radiotherapy. Clones were sequenced by immunoSEQ multiplex PCR, and TCRdb holds only the in-frame ones, with some missing. Here the sample spans roughly 30,000 clones, 90% being singletons. The clonotype was recovered from a woman aged 50 to 65 with pancreatic cancer. The source was peripheral blood, collected from a patient treated with photon-based radiotherapy.

DNA for the CDR3: TGTGCCAGCACCCGAGCCGGCTCCTACGAGCAGTACTTC. This sequence encodes CASTRAGSYEQYF. This chain links TRBV5-4 with TRBJ2-7; D not certain. V lost 6 bases and J lost 0, with 10 bases in between. Germline loops: CDR1 SGHNT, CDR2 YYREEE (reference sequence). The CDR3 consists of 13 residues.